This T cell receptor (beta chain) was captured in a study of blood T cells in healthy people across ages. In its sample, this clonotype was seen a few times. Next came a second PCR, run for about 6 to 12 cycles, which used a sample-barcoded 5' primer along with a J-beta primer mix. TCRdb independently ran MiXCR on the 5' RACE reads; one entry per CDR3 protein. This table holds about 730,000 distinct CDR3 sequences, approximately 39% found once. The source is a woman aged 55-69 years in good health. Source material: blood.

CDR3 in DNA: TGTGCCAGCTCACCCCCCAGAAACGAGCAGTACTTC. It yields the protein CASSPPRNEQYF. The V call is TRBV18, the J call TRBJ2-7; D is undetermined. Trimming removed 3 bases at V and 5 bases at J, with 8 bases between. This CDR3 has 12 residues. CDR1 and CDR2 (germline): KGHSH, LQKENI.